This entry describes one T cell receptor beta chain. Its specificity is not known. Unique molecular identifiers were incorporated during preparation of the TCRbeta library. TCRdb passed the PCR reads through MiXCR, listing each CDR3 protein once. Of about 240,000 distinct CDR3 sequences in the sample, roughly 25% were seen once. The record originates from a study of T-cell reconstitution after alpha-beta-depleted transplantation in children. Study results and caveats: T-cell numbers and diversity, one year after transplant, stemmed largely from T cells that were newly produced. Reportedly, alpha-beta T cells present about two months post-transplant originated from several hundred expanded clones of graft origin.

V trimming: 5 bases; J trimming: 3 bases; junction bases outside the gene matches: 9. The CDR3 runs 17 residues. The V call is TRBV12-3 or TRBV12-4, the J call TRBJ2-1; 11 nucleotides agree with TRBD2. The TCR was taken from a girl aged 2-9 years with Fanconi anemia, due to receive a stem cell transplant. This specimen was PBMCs, taken before TCRalphabeta/CD19-depleted stem cell transplant. The CDR3 nucleotides are TGTGCCAGCAGTCAAGAACTAGCGGGAGCGCTCTACAATGAGCAGTTCTTC. Amino acids: CASSQELAGALYNEQFF.